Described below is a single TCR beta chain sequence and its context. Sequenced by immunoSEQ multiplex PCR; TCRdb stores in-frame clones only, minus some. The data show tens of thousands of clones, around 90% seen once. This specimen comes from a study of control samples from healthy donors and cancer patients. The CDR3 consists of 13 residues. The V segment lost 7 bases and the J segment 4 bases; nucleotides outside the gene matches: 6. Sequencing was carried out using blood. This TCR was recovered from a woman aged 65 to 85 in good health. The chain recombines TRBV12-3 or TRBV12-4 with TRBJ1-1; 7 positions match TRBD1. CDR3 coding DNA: TGTGCCAGCACCTGGGACAGAGTCACTGAAGCTTTCTTT. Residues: CASTWDRVTEAFF.